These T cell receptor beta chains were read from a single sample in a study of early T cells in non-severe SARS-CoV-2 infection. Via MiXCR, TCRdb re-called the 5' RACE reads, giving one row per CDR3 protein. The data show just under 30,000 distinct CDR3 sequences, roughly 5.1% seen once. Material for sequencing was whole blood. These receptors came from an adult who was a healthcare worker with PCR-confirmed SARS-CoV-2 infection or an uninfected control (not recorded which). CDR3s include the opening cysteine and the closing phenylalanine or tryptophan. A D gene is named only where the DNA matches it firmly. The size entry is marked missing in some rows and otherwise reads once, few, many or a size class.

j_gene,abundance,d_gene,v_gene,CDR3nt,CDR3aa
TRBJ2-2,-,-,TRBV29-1,TGCAGCGTAGGGGGGCCACCCGGGTTAACCGGGGAGCTGTTTTTT,CSVGGPPGLTGELFF
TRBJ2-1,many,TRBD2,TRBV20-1,TGCAGTGCTACCCCTGGACTAGCGGGAACTGAGCAGTTCTTC,CSATPGLAGTEQFF
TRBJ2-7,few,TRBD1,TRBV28,TGTGCCAGCACCCGGCGGGACAGGGGGCTCGAGCAGTACTTC,CASTRRDRGLEQYF
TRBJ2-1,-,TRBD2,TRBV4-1,TGCGCCAGCAGCCAAGATGAAATAGCGGGAAGGCGGAGTGAGCAGTTCTTC,CASSQDEIAGRRSEQFF
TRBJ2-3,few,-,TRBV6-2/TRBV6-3,TGTGCCAGCAAGGGAGGCGGGAGCACAGATACGCAGTATTTT,CASKGGGSTDTQYF
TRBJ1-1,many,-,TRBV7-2,TGTGCCACCAGGGGCCGGTCGCCAGCGCGGGATGAAGCTTTCTTT,CATRGRSPARDEAFF
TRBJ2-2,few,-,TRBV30,TGTGCCTGGAGCTTAGACACCGGGGAGCTGTTTTTT,CAWSLDTGELFF
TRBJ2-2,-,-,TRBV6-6,TGTGCCAGCAGTTACTCCCCGGACTCGGGGACCGGGGAGCTGTTTTTT,CASSYSPDSGTGELFF
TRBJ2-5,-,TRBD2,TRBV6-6,TGTGCCAGCAGTCACGGGACTAGCGGGTACCAAGAGACCCAGTACTTC,CASSHGTSGYQETQYF
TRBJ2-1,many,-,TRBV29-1,TGCAGCGTTGATGGTCAGGGTTCCTCCTACAATGAGCAGTTCTTC,CSVDGQGSSYNEQFF
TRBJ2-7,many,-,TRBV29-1,TGCAGCGCAGTCATGACCTACGAGCAGTACTTC,CSAVMTYEQYF
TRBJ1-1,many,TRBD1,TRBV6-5,TGTGCCACCCAAAAACAGGGGTCAATGAACACTGAAGCTTTCTTT,CATQKQGSMNTEAFF
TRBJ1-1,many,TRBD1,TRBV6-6,TGTGCCAGCACCAAACAGGGACAGGGTAACACTGAAGCTTTCTTT,CASTKQGQGNTEAFF
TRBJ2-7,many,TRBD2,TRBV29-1,TGCAGCGTAATGGGACTAGCGGGAGGCGAGCAGTACTTC,CSVMGLAGGEQYF
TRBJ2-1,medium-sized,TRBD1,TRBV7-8,TGTGCCAGCAGCCCCGGGACAGGGGTCTACAATGAGCAGTTCTTC,CASSPGTGVYNEQFF
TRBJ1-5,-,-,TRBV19,TGTGCCAGTAGTCCACAGGAGAAGTTTACCCAGCCCCAGCATTTT,CASSPQEKFTQPQHF
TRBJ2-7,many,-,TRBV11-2,TGTGCCAGCAGCTACAGGGTTTTCGAGCAGTACTTC,CASSYRVFEQYF
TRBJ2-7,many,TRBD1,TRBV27,TGTGCCAGCAGTTTTCGGGGACAGGGGCTTTACGAGCAGTACTTC,CASSFRGQGLYEQYF
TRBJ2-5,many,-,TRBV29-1,TGCAGCGTTGATGGGGAGAACCAAGAGACCCAGTACTTC,CSVDGENQETQYF
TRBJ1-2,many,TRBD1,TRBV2,TGTGCCAGCAGGAACAACGGACAGGTCCATGGCTACACCTTC,CASRNNGQVHGYTF
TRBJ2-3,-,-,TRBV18,TGTGCCAGCTCACTCGACCGCGGAGATACGCAGTATTTT,CASSLDRGDTQYF
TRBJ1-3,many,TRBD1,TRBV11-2,TGTGCCAGCAGCCCATCACAGGGGTACGGAAACACCATATATTTT,CASSPSQGYGNTIYF
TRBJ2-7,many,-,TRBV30,TGTGCCTGGAGTGTCGGGGGCTTCCTTCACGAGCAGTACTTC,CAWSVGGFLHEQYF
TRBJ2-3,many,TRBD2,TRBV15,TGTGCCACCAGCACCGGGGACTACCTAGCGCAGTATTTT,CATSTGDYLAQYF
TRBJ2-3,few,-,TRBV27,TGTGCCAGCAGTTCTCATGCAGATACGCAGTATTTT,CASSSHADTQYF
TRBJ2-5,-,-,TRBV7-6,TGTGCCAGCAGCTTAGGGATCGGACGGAATCAAGAGACCCAGTACTTC,CASSLGIGRNQETQYF
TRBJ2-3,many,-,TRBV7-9,TGTGCCAGCAGGTTGGGGCAGGCCACAGATACGCAGTATTTT,CASRLGQATDTQYF
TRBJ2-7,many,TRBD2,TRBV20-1,TGCAGTGCTAGAGACCCTAGCGGGAGTTACGAGCAGTACTTC,CSARDPSGSYEQYF
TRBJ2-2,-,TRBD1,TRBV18,TGTGCCAGCTCACCACGGGACAGCGGCACCGGGGAGCTGTTTTTT,CASSPRDSGTGELFF
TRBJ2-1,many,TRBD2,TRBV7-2,TGTGCCAGCAGCTTATGGGGCGGGAGAACCTACAATGAGCAGTTCTTC,CASSLWGGRTYNEQFF
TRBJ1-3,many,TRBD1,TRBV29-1,TGCAGCGTTTTGACAGGGGGCAATATTGACATATATTTT,CSVLTGGNIDIYF
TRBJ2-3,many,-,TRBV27,TGTGCCAGCAGCCTGACAGCTTACACAGATACGCAGTATTTT,CASSLTAYTDTQYF
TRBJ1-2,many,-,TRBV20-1,TGCAGTGCTAGTCCCAGGCTTGACTATGGCTACACCTTC,CSASPRLDYGYTF
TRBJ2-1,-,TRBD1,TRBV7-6,TGTGCCAGCAGCTTACGTCGGGACAGGCACAATGAGCAGTTCTTC,CASSLRRDRHNEQFF
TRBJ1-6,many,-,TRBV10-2,TGCGCCAGCAGTGAGTCCCCAGGCAATAATTCACCCCTCCACTTT,CASSESPGNNSPLHF
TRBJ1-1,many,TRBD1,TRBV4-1,TGCGCCAGCAGCCGACTAAACAGGGGGCGCCGACCCACTGAAGCTTTCTTT,CASSRLNRGRRPTEAFF
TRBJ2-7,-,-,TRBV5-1,TGCGCCAGCAGCTTGTGGTCGGGAGCCGGGTACGAGCAGTACTTC,CASSLWSGAGYEQYF
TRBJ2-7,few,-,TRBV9,TGTGCCAGCAGCGTAGCTACCCTAGCTTACGAGCAGTACTTC,CASSVATLAYEQYF
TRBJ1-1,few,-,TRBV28,TGTGCCAGCAGTTTTGGAAACCAGAACACTGAAGCTTTCTTT,CASSFGNQNTEAFF
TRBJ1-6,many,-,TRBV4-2,TGTGCCAGCAGCCCCAGGGGCTCCTATAATTCACCCCTCCACTTT,CASSPRGSYNSPLHF
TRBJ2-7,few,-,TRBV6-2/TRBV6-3,TGTGCCAGCAAGAGGGCACTGGGTTTCTACGAGCAGTACTTC,CASKRALGFYEQYF
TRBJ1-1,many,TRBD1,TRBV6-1,TGTGCCAGCAGAGCGGGACAGGCGAACACTGAAGCTTTCTTT,CASRAGQANTEAFF
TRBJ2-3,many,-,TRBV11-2,TGTGCCAGCAGCCAGGGGACCGCCGGCACGCAGTATTTT,CASSQGTAGTQYF
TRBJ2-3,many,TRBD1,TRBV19,TGTGCCAGTAGCCAGGGACAGGGCGGCACAGATACGCAGTATTTT,CASSQGQGGTDTQYF
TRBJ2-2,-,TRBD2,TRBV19,TGTGCCAGTAGTTTCGGGGGGACGTCGAACACCGGGGAGCTGTTTTTT,CASSFGGTSNTGELFF
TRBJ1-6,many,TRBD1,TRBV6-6,TGTGCCAGCAGTTACGGGATGACAGGGGGCACAGCACCCCTCCACTTT,CASSYGMTGGTAPLHF
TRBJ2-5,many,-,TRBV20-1,TGCAGTGCTAGAAGGACTGAAGAGACCCAGTACTTC,CSARRTEETQYF
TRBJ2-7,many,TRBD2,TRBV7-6,TGTGCCAGCAGCTTAGCGCTGAGAGGACTAGCGAGCTCCTACGAGCAGTACTTC,CASSLALRGLASSYEQYF
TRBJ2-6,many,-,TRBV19,TGTGCCAGTGGAAGGCCAGGGCAACTCTCTGGGGCCAACGTCCTGACTTTC,CASGRPGQLSGANVLTF